This T cell receptor beta chain is drawn from a study of blood T cell repertoires in COVID-19. Study information: Samples representing acute and convalescent COVID-19 were sourced from the United States, Italy and Spain. The analysed material was cDNA or gDNA that came from T cells, B-cell-depleted T cells, or PBMCs.

Original data processing: It was from reference gene primer amplification that nucleated cell counts were estimated. Sequencing was performed with immunoSEQ multiplex PCR; in TCRdb, only in-frame clones are kept and a portion is missing. V, J and clone size derive from that table, while D and trimming were established from the DNA sequence. The sample yields about 48,000 clones, around 83% seen once. This clone was recorded once. The CDR3 extends over 12 amino acids. Germline V gene data show CDR1 as LNHDA and CDR2 as SQIVND (reference sequence). Trimming stripped 11 bases from V and 5 bases from J, with 15 bases between.

Source material: peripheral blood. This TCR was recovered from a human donor in a cohort sampled during active COVID-19. The chain links TRBV19 to TRBJ1-1; TRBD1 might be the D (5 bases). This CDR3 reads CAVPQGGTEAFF. CDR3 bases: TGTGCCGTCCCTCAGGGAGGAACTGAAGCTTTCTTT. The full variable domain, in which reference TRBV19 and TRBJ1-1 provide the parts outside the CDR3, is DGGITQSPKYLFRKEGQNVTLSCEQNLNHDAMYWYRQDPGQGLRLIYYSQIVNDFQKGDIAEGYSVSREKKESFPLTVTSAQKNPTAFYLCAVPQGGTEAFFGQGTRLTVV.